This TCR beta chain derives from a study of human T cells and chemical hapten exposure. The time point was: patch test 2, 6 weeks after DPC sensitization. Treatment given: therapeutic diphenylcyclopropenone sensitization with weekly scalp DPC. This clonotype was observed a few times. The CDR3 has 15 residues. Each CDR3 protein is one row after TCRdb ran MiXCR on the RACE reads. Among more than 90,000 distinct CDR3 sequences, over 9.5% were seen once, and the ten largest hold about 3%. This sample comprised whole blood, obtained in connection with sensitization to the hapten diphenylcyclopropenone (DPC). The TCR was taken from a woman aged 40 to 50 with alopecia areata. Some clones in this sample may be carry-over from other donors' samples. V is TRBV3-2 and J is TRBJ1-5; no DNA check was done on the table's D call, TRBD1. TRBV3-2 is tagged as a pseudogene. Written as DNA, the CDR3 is TGTGCCAGCAGCCAACGGGACAGGTTGGGTCAGCCCCAGCATTTT. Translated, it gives CASSQRDRLGQPQHF.